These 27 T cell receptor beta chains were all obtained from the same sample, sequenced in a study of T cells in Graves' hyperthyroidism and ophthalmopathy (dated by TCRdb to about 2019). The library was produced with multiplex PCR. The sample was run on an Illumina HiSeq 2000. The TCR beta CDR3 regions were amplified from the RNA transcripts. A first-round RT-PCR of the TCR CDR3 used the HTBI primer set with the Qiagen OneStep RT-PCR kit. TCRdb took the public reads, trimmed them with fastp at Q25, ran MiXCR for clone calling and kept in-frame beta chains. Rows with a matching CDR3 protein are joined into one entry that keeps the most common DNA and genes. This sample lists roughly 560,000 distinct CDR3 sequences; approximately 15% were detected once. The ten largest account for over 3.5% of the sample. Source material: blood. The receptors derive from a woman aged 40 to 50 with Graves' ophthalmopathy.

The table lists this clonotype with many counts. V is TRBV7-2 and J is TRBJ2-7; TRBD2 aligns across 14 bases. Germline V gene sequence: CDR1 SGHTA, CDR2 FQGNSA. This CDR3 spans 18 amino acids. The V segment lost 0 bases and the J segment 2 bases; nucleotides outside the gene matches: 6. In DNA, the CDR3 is TGTGCCAGCAGCTTAGCAACGGGACTAGCGGGAGTCACCTACGAGCAGTACTTC. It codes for CASSLATGLAGVTYEQYF.

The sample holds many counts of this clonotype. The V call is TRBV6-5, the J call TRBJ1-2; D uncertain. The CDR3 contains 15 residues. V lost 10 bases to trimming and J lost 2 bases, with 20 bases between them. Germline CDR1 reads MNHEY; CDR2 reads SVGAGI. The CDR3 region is CATAFAAVLNYGYTF. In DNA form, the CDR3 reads TGTGCCACCGCCTTTGCGGCAGTTCTAAACTATGGCTACACCTTC.

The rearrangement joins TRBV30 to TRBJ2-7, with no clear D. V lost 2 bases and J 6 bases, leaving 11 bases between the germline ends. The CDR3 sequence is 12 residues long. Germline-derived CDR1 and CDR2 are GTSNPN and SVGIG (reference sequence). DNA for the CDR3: TGTGCCTGGAGTAGGATTGGCGGCGAGCAGTACTTC. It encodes CAWSRIGGEQYF.

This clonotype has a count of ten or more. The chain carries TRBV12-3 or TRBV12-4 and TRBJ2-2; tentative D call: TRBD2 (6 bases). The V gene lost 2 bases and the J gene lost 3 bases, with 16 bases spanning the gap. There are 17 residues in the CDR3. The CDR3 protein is CASSLFGGGGYTGELFF. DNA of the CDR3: TGTGCCAGCAGTTTATTCGGCGGAGGAGGGTACACCGGGGAGCTGTTTTTT.

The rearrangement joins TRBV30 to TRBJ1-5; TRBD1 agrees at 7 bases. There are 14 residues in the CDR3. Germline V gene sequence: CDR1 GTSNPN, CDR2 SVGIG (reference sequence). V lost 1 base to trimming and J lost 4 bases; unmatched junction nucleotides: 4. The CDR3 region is CAWSAGTENQPQHF. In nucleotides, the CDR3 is TGTGCCTGGAGTGCCGGGACAGAGAATCAGCCCCAGCATTTT.

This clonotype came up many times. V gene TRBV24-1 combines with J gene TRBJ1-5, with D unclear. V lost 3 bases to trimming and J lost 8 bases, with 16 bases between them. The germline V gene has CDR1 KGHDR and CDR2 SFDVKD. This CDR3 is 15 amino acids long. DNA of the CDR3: TGTGCCACCAGTGATCCATCTCTTGGGATGGAGCCCCAGCATTTT. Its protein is CATSDPSLGMEPQHF.

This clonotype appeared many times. The CDR3 region is CASSSHKLTSEETQYF. The DNA of the CDR3 is TGTGCCAGCAGCTCCCACAAACTCACTAGCGAGGAGACCCAGTACTTC. This chain uses TRBV13 with TRBJ2-5; 7 bases are a match to TRBD2. Germline V gene lookup returns CDR1 PRHDT and CDR2 FYEKMQ (reference sequence). J was trimmed by 5 bases and V by 4 bases; bases with no gene match: 13. The CDR3 sequence is 16 residues long. The entire variable domain, with the rest obtained from reference TRBV13 and TRBJ2-5, is as follows: AAGVIQSPRHLIKEKRETATLKCYPIPRHDTVYWYQQGPGQDPQFLISFYEKMQSDKGSIPDRFSAQQFSDYHSELNMSSLELGDSALYFCASSSHKLTSEETQYFGPGTRLLVL.

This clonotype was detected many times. The CDR3 is CATSEPGQGIGELFF. The CDR3 DNA follows: TGTGCCACCAGTGAACCGGGACAGGGGATCGGGGAGCTGTTTTTT. The V and J genes are TRBV24-1 and TRBJ2-2, with TRBD1 matching over 10 bases. The CDR3 length is 15 residues. Germline trimming cut 4 bases from V and 7 bases from J; bases unmatched to any gene: 5. Germline CDR1 is KGHDR and CDR2 is SFDVKD.

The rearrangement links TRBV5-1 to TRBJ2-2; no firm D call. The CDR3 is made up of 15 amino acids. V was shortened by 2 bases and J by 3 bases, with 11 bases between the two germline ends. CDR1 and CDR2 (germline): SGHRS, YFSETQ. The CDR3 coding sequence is TGCGCCAGCAGCTTATTGAGTGCAGACACCGGGGAGCTGTTTTTT. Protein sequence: CASSLLSADTGELFF. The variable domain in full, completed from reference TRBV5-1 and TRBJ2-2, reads KAGVTQTPRYLIKTRGQQVTLSCSPISGHRSVSWYQQTPGQGLQFLFEYFSETQRNKGNFPGRFSGRQFSNSRSEMNVSTLELGDSALYLCASSLLSADTGELFFGEGSRLTVL.

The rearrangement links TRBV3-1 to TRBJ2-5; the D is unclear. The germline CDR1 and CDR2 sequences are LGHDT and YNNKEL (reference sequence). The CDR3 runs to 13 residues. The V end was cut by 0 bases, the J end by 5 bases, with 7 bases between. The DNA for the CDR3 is TGTGCCAGCAGCCAAGATTTCGCCGAGACCCAGTACTTC. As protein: CASSQDFAETQYF.

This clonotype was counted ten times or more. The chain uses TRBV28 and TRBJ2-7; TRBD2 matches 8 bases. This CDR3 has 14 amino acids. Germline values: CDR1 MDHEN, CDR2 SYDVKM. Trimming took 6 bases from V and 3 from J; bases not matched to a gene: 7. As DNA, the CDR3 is TGTGCCAGCAGCCACCGGGGGGGCTACTACGAGCAGTACTTC. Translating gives CASSHRGGYYEQYF. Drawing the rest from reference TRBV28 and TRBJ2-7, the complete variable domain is DVKVTQSSRYLVKRTGEKVFLECVQDMDHENMFWYRQDPGLGLRLIYFSYDVKMKEKGDIPEGYSVSREKKERFSLILESASTNQTSMYLCASSHRGGYYEQYFGPGTRLTVT.

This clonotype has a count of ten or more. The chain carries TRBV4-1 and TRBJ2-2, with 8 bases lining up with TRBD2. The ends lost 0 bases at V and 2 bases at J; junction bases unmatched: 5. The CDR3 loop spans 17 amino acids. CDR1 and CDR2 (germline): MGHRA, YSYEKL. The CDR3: CASSQEGLAGNTGELFF. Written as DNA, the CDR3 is TGCGCCAGCAGCCAAGAGGGGCTAGCGGGCAACACCGGGGAGCTGTTTTTT.

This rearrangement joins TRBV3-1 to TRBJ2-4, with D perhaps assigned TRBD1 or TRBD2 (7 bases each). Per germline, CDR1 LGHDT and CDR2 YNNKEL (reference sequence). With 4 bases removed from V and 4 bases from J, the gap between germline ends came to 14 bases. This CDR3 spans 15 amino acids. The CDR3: CASSPDREGKNIQYF. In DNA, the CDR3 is TGTGCCAGCAGCCCCGACAGGGAGGGGAAAAACATTCAGTACTTC.

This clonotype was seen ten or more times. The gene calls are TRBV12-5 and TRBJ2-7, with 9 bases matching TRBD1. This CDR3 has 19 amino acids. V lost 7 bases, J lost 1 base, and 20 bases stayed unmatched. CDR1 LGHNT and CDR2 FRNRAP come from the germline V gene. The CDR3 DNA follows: TGTGCTAGTGACACACCGGGACAGGGCTTAATAGCGGAGTCCTACGAGCAGTACTTC. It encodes CASDTPGQGLIAESYEQYF.

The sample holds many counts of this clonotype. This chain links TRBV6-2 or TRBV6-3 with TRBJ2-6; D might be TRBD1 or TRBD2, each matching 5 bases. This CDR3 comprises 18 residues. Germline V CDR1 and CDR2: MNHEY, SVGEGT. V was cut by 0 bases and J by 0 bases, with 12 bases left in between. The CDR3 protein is CASSYSGTYHSGANVLTF. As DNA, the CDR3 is TGTGCCAGCAGTTACTCAGGGACCTACCACTCTGGGGCCAACGTCCTGACTTTC.

CDR3 in amino acids: CASSQDTTGAYEQYF. The CDR3 DNA sequence: TGTGCCAGCAGCCAAGATACGACAGGGGCCTACGAGCAGTACTTC. The chain couples TRBV4-2 to TRBJ2-7; 8 bases are shared with TRBD1. The ends lost 0 bases at V and 2 bases at J; junction bases unmatched: 3. The CDR3 spans 15 residues. Germline V lookup: CDR1 LGHNA, CDR2 YNFKEQ.

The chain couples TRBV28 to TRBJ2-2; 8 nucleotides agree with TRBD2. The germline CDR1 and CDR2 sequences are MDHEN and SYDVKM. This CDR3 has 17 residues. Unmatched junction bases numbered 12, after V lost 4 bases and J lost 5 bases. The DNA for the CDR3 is TGTGCCAGCAGTTCTGTCGGGAGGGCCTTGGGAACCGGGGAGCTGTTTTTT. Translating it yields CASSSVGRALGTGELFF.

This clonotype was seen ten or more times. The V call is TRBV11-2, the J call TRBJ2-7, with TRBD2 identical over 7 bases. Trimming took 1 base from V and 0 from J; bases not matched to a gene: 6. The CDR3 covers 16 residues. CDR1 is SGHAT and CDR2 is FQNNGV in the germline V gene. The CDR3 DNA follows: TGTGCCAGCAGCTTAGGTCTAGCGGAACCCTCCTACGAGCAGTACTTC. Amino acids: CASSLGLAEPSYEQYF.

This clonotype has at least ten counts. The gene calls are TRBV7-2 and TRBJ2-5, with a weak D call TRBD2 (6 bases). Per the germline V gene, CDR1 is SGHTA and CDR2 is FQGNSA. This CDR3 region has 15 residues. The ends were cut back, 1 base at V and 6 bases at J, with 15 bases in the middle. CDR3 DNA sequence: TGTGCCAGCAGCTTAGATCAGGGAGGTCAGCAGACCCAGTACTTC. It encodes CASSLDQGGQQTQYF.

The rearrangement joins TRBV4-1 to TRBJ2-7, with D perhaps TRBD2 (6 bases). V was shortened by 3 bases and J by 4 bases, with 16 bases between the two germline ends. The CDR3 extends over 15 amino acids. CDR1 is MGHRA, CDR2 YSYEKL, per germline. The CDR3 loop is CASSQLGRNKYEQYF. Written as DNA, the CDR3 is TGCGCCAGCAGCCAGTTGGGGAGGAACAAATACGAGCAGTACTTC.

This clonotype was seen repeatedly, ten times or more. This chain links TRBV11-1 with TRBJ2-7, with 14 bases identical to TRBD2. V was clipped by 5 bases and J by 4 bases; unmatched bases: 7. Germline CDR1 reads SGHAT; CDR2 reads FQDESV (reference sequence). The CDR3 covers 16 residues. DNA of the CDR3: TGTGCCAGCAGCCCCGGGACTAGCGGGAGCGTGTACGAGCAGTACTTC. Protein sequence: CASSPGTSGSVYEQYF.

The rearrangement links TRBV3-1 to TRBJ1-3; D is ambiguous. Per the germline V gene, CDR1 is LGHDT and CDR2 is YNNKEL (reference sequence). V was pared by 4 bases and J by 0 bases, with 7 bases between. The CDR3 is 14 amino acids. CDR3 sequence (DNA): TGTGCCAGCAGCCTCCCCGGCTCTGGAAACACCATATATTTT. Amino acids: CASSLPGSGNTIYF.

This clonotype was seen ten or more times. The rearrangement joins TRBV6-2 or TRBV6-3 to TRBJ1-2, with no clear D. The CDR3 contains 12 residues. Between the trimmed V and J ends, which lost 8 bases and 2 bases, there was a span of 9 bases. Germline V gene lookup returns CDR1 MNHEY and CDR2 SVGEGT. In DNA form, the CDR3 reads TGTGCCAGCTGCACCAGAAACTATGGCTACACCTTC. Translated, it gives CASCTRNYGYTF.

The CDR3 is CAWSQLRDPSYEQYF. CDR3 nucleotides: TGTGCCTGGAGTCAGCTGCGGGACCCTTCCTACGAGCAGTACTTC. The chain links TRBV30 to TRBJ2-7, with a tentative D call TRBD2 (6 bases). V gave up 2 bases and J gave up 1 base, with 15 bases separating them. The CDR3 is 15 amino acids. Germline V gene data show CDR1 as GTSNPN and CDR2 as SVGIG (reference sequence).

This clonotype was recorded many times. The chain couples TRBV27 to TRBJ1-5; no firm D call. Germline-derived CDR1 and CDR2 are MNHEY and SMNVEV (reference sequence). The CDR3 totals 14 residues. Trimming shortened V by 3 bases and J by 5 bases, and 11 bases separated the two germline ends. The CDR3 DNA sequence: TGTGCCAGCAGTTTTATGGGGTCCCATCAGCCCCAGCATTTT. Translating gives CASSFMGSHQPQHF.

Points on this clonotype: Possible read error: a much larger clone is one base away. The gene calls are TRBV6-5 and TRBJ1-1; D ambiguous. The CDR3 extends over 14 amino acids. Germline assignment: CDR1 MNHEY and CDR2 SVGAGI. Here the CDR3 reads CAGSSEPLNTEAFF. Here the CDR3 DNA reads TGTGCCGGCAGTTCGGAGCCCCTGAACACTGAAGCTTTCTTT.

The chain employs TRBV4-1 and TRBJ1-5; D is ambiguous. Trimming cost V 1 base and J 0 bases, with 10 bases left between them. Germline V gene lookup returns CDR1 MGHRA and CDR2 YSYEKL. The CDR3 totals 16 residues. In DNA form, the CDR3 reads TGCGCCAGCAGCCAAGTACGTCCAGATAGCAATCAGCCCCAGCATTTT. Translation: CASSQVRPDSNQPQHF.